This T cell receptor (beta chain) was found in a study of T cell responses to AZD1222 COVID-19 vaccine. Study findings and constraints: Receipt of two AZD1222 doses was followed by a rise in Spike-specific TCR breadth and depth. Close to half of all spike-specific TCRs reportedly target regions of the variants that are unmutated. Spike-wide vaccine-associated CD4 TCRs dominated at 160-218 and 743-854. Donors were mostly white British, more females; clonal diversity possibly underestimated.

A word on this clone: Its antigen remains unknown.

Generated by immunoSEQ multiplex PCR, the TCRdb table keeps only in-frame clones and is missing some. The table records under 130,000 clones, around 87% of them present only once. After removal of 4 bases from V and 5 bases from J, the junction contained 11 bases not matched to a gene. The CDR3 sequence is 17 residues long. The V gene's germline CDR1 is MGHRA and CDR2 YSYEKL. The sequence derives from an adult in good health. The rearrangement links TRBV4-1 to TRBJ2-1, with 10 bases aligning to TRBD2. Specimen: peripheral blood, collected on day 0 of AZD1222 vaccination. The CDR3: CASSLPLAGGEDNEQFF. The CDR3 DNA reads TGCGCCAGCAGCCTACCCTTAGCGGGGGGCGAAGACAATGAGCAGTTCTTC.